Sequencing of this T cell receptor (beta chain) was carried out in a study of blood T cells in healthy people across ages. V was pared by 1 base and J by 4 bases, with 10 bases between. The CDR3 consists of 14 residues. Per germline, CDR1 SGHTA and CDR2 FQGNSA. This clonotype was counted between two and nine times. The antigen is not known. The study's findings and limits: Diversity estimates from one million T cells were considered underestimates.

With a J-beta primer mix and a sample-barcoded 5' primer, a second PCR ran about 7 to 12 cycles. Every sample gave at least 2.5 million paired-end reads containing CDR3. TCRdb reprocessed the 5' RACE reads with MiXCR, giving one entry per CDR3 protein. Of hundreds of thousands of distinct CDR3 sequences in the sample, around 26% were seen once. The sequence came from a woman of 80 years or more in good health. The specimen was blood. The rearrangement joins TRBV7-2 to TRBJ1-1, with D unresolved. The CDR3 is CASSLVRRGTEAFF. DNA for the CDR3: TGTGCCAGCAGCTTAGTTAGACGGGGCACTGAAGCTTTCTTT.